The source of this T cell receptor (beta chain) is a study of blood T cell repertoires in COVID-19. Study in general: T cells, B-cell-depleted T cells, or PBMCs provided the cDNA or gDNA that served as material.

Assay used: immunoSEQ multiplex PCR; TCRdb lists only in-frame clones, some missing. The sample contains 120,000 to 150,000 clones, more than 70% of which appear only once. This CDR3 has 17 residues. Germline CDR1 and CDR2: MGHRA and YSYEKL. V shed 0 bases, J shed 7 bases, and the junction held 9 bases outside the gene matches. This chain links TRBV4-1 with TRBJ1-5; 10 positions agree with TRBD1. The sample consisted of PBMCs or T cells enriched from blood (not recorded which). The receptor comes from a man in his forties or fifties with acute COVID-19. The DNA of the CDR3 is TGCGCCAGCAGCCAAGATCCAGGACAGGGGGGAGGGCAGCCCCAGCATTTT. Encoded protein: CASSQDPGQGGGQPQHF.